The clone carrying this TCR beta chain turned up a few times. Its antigen remains unidentified. V lost 0 bases, J lost 9 bases, and 8 bases lay in between. This CDR3 has 12 amino acids. CDR1 and CDR2 (germline): SGHAT, FQNNGV. The primer mix had 60 Vbeta and 13 Jbeta primers. Assay: immunoSEQ multiplex PCR; the TCRdb copy retains only in-frame clones and omits some. This sample has 150,000 to 180,000 clones, with over 60% found just once. These data are taken from a study of cytomegalovirus exposure and HLA in healthy donors. At the level of the study: Membership in the Caucasian-associated ancestry cluster was found for 81% of roughly 360 genotyped donors. Points from the study as a whole: Data from an earlier analysis indicated that most TCR beta V segments were productive either about 87% or about 30% of the time. In a later analysis, most CMV-associated TCR beta chains appeared HLA-restricted.

The receptor was isolated from a woman in her forties in good health and CMV-seronegative. The chain employs TRBV11-2 and TRBJ2-5, with D uncertain. The specimen sequenced was PBMCs. The CDR3 DNA follows: TGTGCCAGCAGCTTAGAAAAGGCGGCCCAGTACTTC. Translating it yields CASSLEKAAQYF.